This T cell receptor beta chain comes out of a study of cytomegalovirus exposure and HLA in healthy donors. General study points: In vitro work confirmed that a few CMV-associated chains recognize CMV antigens.

Sampled while nominally healthy, donors likely had unrecorded immune exposures. About this clone itself: Its antigen is as yet unknown.

The study ran its PCR with 60 Vbeta and 13 Jbeta primers. The data were produced by immunoSEQ multiplex PCR, yet TCRdb's version contains in-frame clones alone and is incomplete. The sample carries about 160,000 clones, approximately 80% recorded once. Trimming at V came to 9 bases and at J to 4 bases, leaving 4 bases not matched to a gene. This CDR3 contains 12 residues. Germline V gene data show CDR1 as LNHDA and CDR2 as SQIVND (reference sequence). The rearrangement uses TRBV19 and TRBJ2-3; 7 bases are a match to TRBD1. Sequenced: PBMCs. The sequence derives from a man between 18 and 29 years old in good health and CMV-seropositive. This CDR3 is CASTTGADTQYF. The DNA of the CDR3 is TGTGCCAGCACCACAGGGGCAGATACGCAGTATTTT. The full variable domain, rest sourced from reference TRBV19 and TRBJ2-3, is DGGITQSPKYLFRKEGQNVTLSCEQNLNHDAMYWYRQDPGQGLRLIYYSQIVNDFQKGDIAEGYSVSREKKESFPLTVTSAQKNPTAFYLCASTTGADTQYFGPGTRLTVL.